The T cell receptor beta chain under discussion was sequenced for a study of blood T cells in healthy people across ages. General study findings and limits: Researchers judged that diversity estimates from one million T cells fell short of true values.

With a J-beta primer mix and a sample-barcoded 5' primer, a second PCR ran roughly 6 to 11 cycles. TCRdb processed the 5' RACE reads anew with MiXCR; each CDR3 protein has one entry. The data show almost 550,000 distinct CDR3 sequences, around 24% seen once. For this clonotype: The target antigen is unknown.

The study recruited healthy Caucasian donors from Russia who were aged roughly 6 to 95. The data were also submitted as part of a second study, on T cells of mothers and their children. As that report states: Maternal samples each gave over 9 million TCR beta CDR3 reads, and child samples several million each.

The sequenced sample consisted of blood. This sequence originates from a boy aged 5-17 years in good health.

The CDR3 here is CASSQRDGPRETQYF. CDR3 DNA sequence: TGTGCCAGCAGTCAGAGGGACGGACCGCGGGAGACCCAGTACTTC. The chain carries TRBV6-2 or TRBV6-3 and TRBJ2-5; perhaps D is TRBD1 or TRBD2 (5 bases each). V dropped 5 bases and J dropped 5 bases, with 18 bases sitting between them. The CDR3 is 15 amino acids. From germline, CDR1 is MNHEY and CDR2 SVGEGT.